This TCR beta chain was recovered during a study of tumor and adjacent non-tumor tissue in lung cancer. Study-level background: There were 11 to 13 adenocarcinoma, a couple of squamous cell carcinoma and 1 small cell lung cancer cases.

The CDR3 has 14 residues. The germline CDR1 and CDR2 sequences are SQVTM and ANQGSEA. In regard to this clonotype: Its antigen is unknown. At one end the junction does not follow the germline gene, possibly because of a read error.

TCRbeta libraries were built with three rounds of nested PCR, modified from ARM-PCR. TCRdb used MiXCR to reprocess the multiplex PCR reads, holding one entry per CDR3 protein. The table shows more than 35,000 distinct CDR3 sequences, with approximately 59% occurring only once. Overall study results and limits: In normal lung, the top 100 clones were significantly more dominant than in tumor. Tumor tissue had significantly higher TCR diversity than normal lung.

This sample's RNA came from whole unsorted tissue. Distant lung tissue was collected more than 3 cm away from the tumor edge. Sequenced sample: distant non-tumor lung tissue. The chain couples TRBV29-1 to TRBJ2-1; 9 bases are shared with TRBD2. This receptor was taken from a woman between 40 and 50 years old with non-small cell lung cancer. The CDR3 sequence: CGMTSGFSYNEQLF. The CDR3 bases are TGCGGCATGACTAGCGGTTTTTCTTACAATGAGCAGCTCTTC.